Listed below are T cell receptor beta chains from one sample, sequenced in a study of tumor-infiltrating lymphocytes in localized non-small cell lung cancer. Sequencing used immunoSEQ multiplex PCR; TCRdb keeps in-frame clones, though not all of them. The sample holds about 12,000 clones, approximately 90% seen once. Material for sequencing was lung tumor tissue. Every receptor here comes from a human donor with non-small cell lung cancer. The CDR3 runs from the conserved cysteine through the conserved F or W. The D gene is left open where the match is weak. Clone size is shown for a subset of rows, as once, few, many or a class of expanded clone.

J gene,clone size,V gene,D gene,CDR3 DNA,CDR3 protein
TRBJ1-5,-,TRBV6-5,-,TGTGCCAGCAGTTACAACAGGGACAATCAGCCCCAGCATTTT,CASSYNRDNQPQHF
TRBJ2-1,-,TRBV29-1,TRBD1,TGCAGCGTTGATCCACAGGGGAATGAGCAGTTCTTC,CSVDPQGNEQFF
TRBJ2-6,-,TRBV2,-,TGTGCCAGCACCACCGCGGGAACTGGGGCCAACGTCCTGACTTTC,CASTTAGTGANVLTF
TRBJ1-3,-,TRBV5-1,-,TGCGCCAGCAGCTTGAGAGCGTTGAGCTCTGGAAACACCATATATTTT,CASSLRALSSGNTIYF
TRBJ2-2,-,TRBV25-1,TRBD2,TGTGCCAGCAGTGAATATCGAAAGCGGGACCCCGGGGAGCTGTTTTTT,CASSEYRKRDPGELFF
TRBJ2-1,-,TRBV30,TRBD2,TGTGCCTGGAGTGCTCAAGCGGGATACAATGAGCAGTTCTTC,CAWSAQAGYNEQFF
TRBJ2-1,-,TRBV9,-,TGTGCCAGCAGCGTCGGTCCAGGGCCTTACAATGAGCAGTTCTTC,CASSVGPGPYNEQFF
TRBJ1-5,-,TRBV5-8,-,TGTGCCAGAAGCCCGGCAGGACAGCCCCAGCATTTT,CARSPAGQPQHF
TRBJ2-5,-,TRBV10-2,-,TGCGCCAGCTCGTGGACAGAGAAAGAGACCCAGTACTTC,CASSWTEKETQYF
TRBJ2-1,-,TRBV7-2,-,TGTGCCAGCAGCTTATCCCACGGCAATGAGCAGTTCTTC,CASSLSHGNEQFF
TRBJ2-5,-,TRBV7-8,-,TGTGCCAGCAGCTTACCAGGGGTAAGGGAGACCCAGTACTTC,CASSLPGVRETQYF
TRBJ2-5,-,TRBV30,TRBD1,TGTGCCTGGAGACTACAGGGGGCGGGAGAGACCCAGTACTTC,CAWRLQGAGETQYF
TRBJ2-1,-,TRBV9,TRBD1,TGTGCCAGCAGCGCCGATCCCGGGACAGGATACAATGAGCAGTTCTTC,CASSADPGTGYNEQFF
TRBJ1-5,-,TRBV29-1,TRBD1,TGCAGCGCGACAGGGTGGGGTAGCAATCAGCCCCAGCATTTT,CSATGWGSNQPQHF
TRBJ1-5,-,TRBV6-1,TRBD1,TGTGCCAGCAGTGAAGTCCGGACAGGGAGCAATCAGCCCCAGCATTTT,CASSEVRTGSNQPQHF
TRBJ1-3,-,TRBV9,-,TGTGCCAGCAGCGTAGAAGCGATGTCGGGAAACACCATATATTTT,CASSVEAMSGNTIYF
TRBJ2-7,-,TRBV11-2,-,TGTGCCAGCAGCGGGGTGGGGACCTACGAGCAGTACTTC,CASSGVGTYEQYF
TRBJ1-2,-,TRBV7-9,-,TGTGCCAGCAGCTCCCTCCGGGACGGACCTAACTATGGCTACACCTTC,CASSSLRDGPNYGYTF
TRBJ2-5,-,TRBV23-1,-,TGCGCCAGCAGTCAATCGCAAGTTGGGGGCCCAGAGACCCAGTACTTC,CASSQSQVGGPETQYF
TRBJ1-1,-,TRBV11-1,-,TGTGCCAGCAGCAGACAGACGACGAACACTGAAGCTTTCTTT,CASSRQTTNTEAFF
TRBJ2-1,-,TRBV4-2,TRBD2,TGTGCCAGCAGTCCCCAGCGGGAGGCTTACAATGAGCAGTTCTTC,CASSPQREAYNEQFF
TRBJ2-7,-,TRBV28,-,TGTGCCAGCAGTCCCTATCCCTTTGCCTACGAGCAGTACTTC,CASSPYPFAYEQYF
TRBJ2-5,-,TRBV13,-,TGTGCCAGCAGCTTAAGGGGTACAGGGACTAAAGAGACCCAGTACTTC,CASSLRGTGTKETQYF
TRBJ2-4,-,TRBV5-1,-,TGCGCCAGCAGCTTGGAGGGGGACATTCAGTACTTC,CASSLEGDIQYF
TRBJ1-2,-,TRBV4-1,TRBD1,TGCGCCAGCAGCCACCCGGACAGGTCGGGCTACACCTTC,CASSHPDRSGYTF
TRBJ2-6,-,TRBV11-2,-,TGTGCCAGCAGGCTCTCTGGGGCCAACGTCCTGACTTTC,CASRLSGANVLTF
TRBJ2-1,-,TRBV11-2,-,TGTGCCAGCGAATTCGCCAGGGGAGGGTACAGTGAGCAGTTCTTC,CASEFARGGYSEQFF
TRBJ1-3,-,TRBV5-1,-,TGCGCCAGCAGCGGGGACTTCTCTGGAAACACCATATATTTT,CASSGDFSGNTIYF
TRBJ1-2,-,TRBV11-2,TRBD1,TGTGCCAGCAGCACCCGACAGGGTTTTAACTATGGCTACACCTTC,CASSTRQGFNYGYTF
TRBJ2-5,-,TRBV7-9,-,TGTGCCAGCAGCCCTGCCGGCGTCACGGAGACCCAGTACTTC,CASSPAGVTETQYF
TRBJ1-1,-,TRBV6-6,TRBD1,TGTGCCATCCGACAGGGGGCAGGCACTGAAGCTTTCTTT,CAIRQGAGTEAFF
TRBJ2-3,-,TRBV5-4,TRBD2,TGTGCCAGCAGCCAGCAAGGACTAGCGGGGCGCGGCACAGATACGCAGTATTTT,CASSQQGLAGRGTDTQYF
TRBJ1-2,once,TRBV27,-,TGTGCCAGCAGTCCAGGGCTGGATGGCTACACCTTC,CASSPGLDGYTF
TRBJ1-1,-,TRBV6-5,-,TGTGCCAGCAGTTACTCTGGGCGGAACACTGAAGCTTTCTTT,CASSYSGRNTEAFF
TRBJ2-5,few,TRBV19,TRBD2,TGTGCCAGTAGTATAGGCGCTACTAGCGGGGCCCAAGAGACCCAGTACTTC,CASSIGATSGAQETQYF
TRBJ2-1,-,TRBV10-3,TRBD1,TGTGCCATCAGGGAGACAGGGTACAATGAGCAGTTCTTC,CAIRETGYNEQFF
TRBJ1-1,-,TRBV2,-,TGTGCCAGCAGCCTAAAATACACTGAAGCTTTCTTT,CASSLKYTEAFF
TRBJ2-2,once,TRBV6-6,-,TGTGCCAGCAGAAACACCGTAAACACCGGGGAGCTGTTTTTT,CASRNTVNTGELFF
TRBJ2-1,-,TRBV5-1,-,TGCGCCAGCAGCTTGATGGCGCACAATGAGCAGTTCTTC,CASSLMAHNEQFF